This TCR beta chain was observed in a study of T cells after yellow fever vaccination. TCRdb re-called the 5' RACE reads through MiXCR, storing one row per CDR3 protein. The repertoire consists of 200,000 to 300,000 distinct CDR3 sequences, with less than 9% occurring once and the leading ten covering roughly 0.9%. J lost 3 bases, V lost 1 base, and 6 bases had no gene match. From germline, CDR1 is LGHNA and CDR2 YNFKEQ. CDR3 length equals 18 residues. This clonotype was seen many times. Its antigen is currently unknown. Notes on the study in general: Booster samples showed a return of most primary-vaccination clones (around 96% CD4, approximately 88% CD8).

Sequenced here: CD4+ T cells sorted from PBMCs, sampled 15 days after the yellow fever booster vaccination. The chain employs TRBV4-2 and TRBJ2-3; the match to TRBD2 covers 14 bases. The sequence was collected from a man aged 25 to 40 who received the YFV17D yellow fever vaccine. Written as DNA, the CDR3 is TGTGCCAGCAGCCAAGTATCGAGACTAGCGGGAGGGACAGATACGCAGTATTTT. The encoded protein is CASSQVSRLAGGTDTQYF.